This TCR beta chain was retrieved from a study of cytomegalovirus exposure and HLA in healthy donors. The data were produced by immunoSEQ multiplex PCR, yet TCRdb's version contains in-frame clones alone and is incomplete. The data show 150,000 to 170,000 clones, with roughly 84% seen just once and around 2.1% held by the top ten. Germline assignment: CDR1 SGHTA and CDR2 FQGNSA. CDR3 length: 15 amino acids. Losses at the gene ends were 4 bases for V and 4 bases for J; bases not matched to a gene: 6. The specimen sequenced was PBMCs. The chain joins TRBV7-2 to TRBJ2-1, with 8 bases that match TRBD2. The source of this sequence is a human donor in good health. CDR3 bases: TGTGCCAGCAGCTCATACTCGGGGGGGTACAATGAGCAGTTCTTC. This encodes CASSSYSGGYNEQFF.